The 17 T cell receptor beta chains in this list originate from one sample, sequenced in a study of blood T cells in healthy people across ages. Next came a second PCR, run for about 6 to 11 cycles, which used a sample-barcoded 5' primer along with a J-beta primer mix. TCRdb analysed the 5' RACE reads with MiXCR anew, one entry per CDR3 protein. Of 980,000 or so distinct CDR3 sequences detected, roughly 50% appear once; the ten largest clones hold 13%. Sequencing was performed on blood. The receptors here all came from a man aged 25 to 45 in good health.

The chain couples TRBV29-1 to TRBJ1-2, with TRBD1 identical over 10 bases. Germline V CDR1 and CDR2: SQVTM, ANQGSEA. This CDR3 region has 13 residues. V trimming: 7 bases; J trimming: 5 bases; junction bases outside the gene matches: 7. The CDR3, as DNA: TGCAGCGCAAGGACAGGGGGTTGGTATGGCTACACCTTC. It codes for CSARTGGWYGYTF. The full variable domain, in which reference TRBV29-1 and TRBJ1-2 provide the parts outside the CDR3, is SAVISQKPSRDICQRGTSLTIQCQVDSQVTMMFWYRQQPGQSLTLIATANQGSEATYESGFVIDKFPISRPNLTFSTLTVSNMSPEDSSIYLCSARTGGWYGYTFGSGTRLTVV.

The CDR3 sequence: CASSSESRGYTF. The CDR3 DNA is TGTGCCAGCAGCTCTGAATCGCGGGGCTACACCTTC. The chain carries TRBV7-9 and TRBJ1-2, with D unresolved. The CDR3 consists of 12 residues. Germline values: CDR1 SEHNR, CDR2 FQNEAQ (reference sequence). V lost 4 bases to trimming and J lost 8 bases, with 11 bases between them.

This clonotype was seen many times. J is TRBJ1-2 and V is TRBV3-1; weak D call: TRBD1 (5 bases). Trimming removed 0 bases from V and 3 bases from J, with 11 bases in between. The CDR3 loop spans 15 amino acids. The germline CDR1 and CDR2 sequences are LGHDT and YNNKEL (reference sequence). CDR3 sequence (DNA): TGTGCCAGCAGCCAAGATTCAGGGCGGTACTATGGCTACACCTTC. It yields the protein CASSQDSGRYYGYTF.

A note on this clonotype: At one end the junction does not follow the germline gene, possibly because of a read error. This chain connects TRBV7-9 to TRBJ2-7; D is uncertain. There are 15 residues in the CDR3. Per germline, CDR1 SEHNR and CDR2 FQNEAQ (reference sequence). The CDR3 sequence: CASSLGDGFYYERYF. The CDR3 region has the DNA TGTGCCAGCAGCTTAGGCGACGGGTTCTACTACGAGCGGTACTTC.

This sequence joins TRBV28 and TRBJ2-7; maybe TRBD1 (5 bases). The CDR3 length is 13 residues. Germline CDR1 MDHEN, CDR2 SYDVKM. Trimming left V 9 bases short and J 0 bases short, with 12 bases between. The CDR3 is CASTGDSSYEQYF. The CDR3 DNA follows: TGTGCCAGTACAGGTGATAGCTCCTACGAGCAGTACTTC.

For this clonotype: The junction does not match germline at one end; this may be a read error. V and J are TRBV4-3 and TRBJ2-5, with 7 bases matching TRBD1. The J call may be faulty, since TRBJ2-7 better matches the DNA end. This CDR3 contains 15 residues. Germline-derived CDR1 and CDR2 are LGHNA and YSLEER. The CDR3: CASSQLRQGSSEQYF. The CDR3 nucleotides are TGCGCCAGCAGCCAATTGCGACAGGGTTCCTCCGAGCAGTACTTC.

This clonotype was counted between two and nine times. The rearrangement links TRBV20-1 to TRBJ1-5; D gene uncertain. The CDR3 is made up of 15 amino acids. Trimming removed 3 bases at V and 2 bases at J, with 14 bases between. Germline V gene data show CDR1 as DFQATT and CDR2 as SNEGSKA (reference sequence). The CDR3 reads CSASERGRGNQPQHF. In DNA, the CDR3 is TGCAGTGCTAGTGAAAGAGGCCGGGGCAATCAGCCCCAGCATTTT.

V gene TRBV7-9 combines with J gene TRBJ1-2; no clear D. Trimming left V 2 bases short and J 6 bases short, with 13 bases between. The CDR3 has 14 amino acids. CDR1 is SEHNR, CDR2 FQNEAQ, per germline (reference sequence). The DNA of the CDR3 is TGTGCCAGCAGCTTATACGAGGGTGCGGATGGCTACACCTTC. Translated: CASSLYEGADGYTF.

This chain connects TRBV29-1 to TRBJ2-3; D gene ambiguous. V lost 1 base and J 1 base, leaving 6 bases between the germline ends. The germline V gene encodes CDR1 SQVTM and CDR2 ANQGSEA. The CDR3 covers 13 residues. The CDR3 protein is CSVEVLGTDTQYF. The DNA for the CDR3 is TGCAGCGTTGAAGTGCTCGGCACAGATACGCAGTATTTT.

V usage is TRBV3-1 and J usage is TRBJ2-7, with TRBD1 matching 7 bases. V shed 5 bases and J 3 bases; nucleotides not matched to a gene: 10. This CDR3 contains 15 residues. Germline CDR1 is LGHDT and CDR2 is YNNKEL (reference sequence). CDR3 DNA: TGTGCCAGCAGCTCCCGGACAGGCGGGTACTACGAGCAGTACTTC. This gives the protein CASSSRTGGYYEQYF.

This clonotype appeared a few times. The rearrangement links TRBV20-1 to TRBJ2-5, with D perhaps matching TRBD1 or TRBD2 (5 bases each). Germline V gene sequence: CDR1 DFQATT, CDR2 SNEGSKA (reference sequence). Trimming took 3 bases from V and 6 from J, leaving 14 bases between them. This CDR3 is 13 amino acids long. The chain's CDR3 is CSARSQGVQTQYF. The DNA for the CDR3 is TGCAGTGCTAGGTCTCAGGGAGTGCAGACCCAGTACTTC.

The gene calls are TRBV11-2 and TRBJ2-5; no clear D gene. The CDR3 runs to 14 residues. The V end lost 0 bases, the J end lost 3 bases, and 8 bases lay between the germline ends. CDR1 is SGHAT, CDR2 FQNNGV, per germline. This chain's CDR3 is CASSLDYRKETQYF. In DNA form, the CDR3 reads TGTGCCAGCAGCTTAGATTACCGGAAAGAGACCCAGTACTTC.

The V gene is TRBV6-1, the J gene TRBJ2-3, with 13 bases that match TRBD2. There are 15 residues in the CDR3. The junction had 8 bases not matched to a gene; V was cut back by 8 bases and J by 6 bases. Germline CDR1 MNHNS, CDR2 SASEGT. CDR3 nucleotides: TGTGCCAGCGGTCCGACTAGCGGGAGGATGGATACGCAGTATTTT. Encoded protein: CASGPTSGRMDTQYF.

This chain joins TRBV11-3 and TRBJ2-1, with 13 nucleotides matching TRBD2. Judging by the DNA end, TRBJ2-7 fits better; the J call may be wrong. The germline CDR1 and CDR2 sequences are SGHNT and YENEEA. The CDR3 contains 19 residues. CDR3 region: CASSLTTSGGAVSYNEQYF. In nucleotides, the CDR3 is TGTGCCAGCAGCTTAACTACTAGCGGGGGGGCTGTCTCCTACAATGAGCAGTACTTC.

This clonotype came up once. This chain links TRBV7-9 with TRBJ2-7, with 7 bases fitting TRBD1. CDR3 length equals 17 residues. J gave up 0 bases and V 1 base, and 9 bases lay outside the gene matches. Germline assignment: CDR1 SEHNR and CDR2 FQNEAQ (reference sequence). The CDR3 loop is CASSLESGQLSSYEQYF. The CDR3 DNA follows: TGTGCCAGCAGCTTAGAGTCGGGACAGTTGAGCTCCTACGAGCAGTACTTC.

This clonotype was seen a handful of times. The chain employs TRBV30 and TRBJ2-7, with 7 bases lining up with TRBD2. CDR3 length equals 13 residues. Germline trimming cut 2 bases from V and 1 base from J; bases unmatched to any gene: 2. Germline values: CDR1 GTSNPN, CDR2 SVGIG (reference sequence). CDR3 nucleotides: TGTGCCTGGAGTCGGGGGGAATCCTACGAGCAGTACTTC. The encoded protein is CAWSRGESYEQYF.

This clonotype was observed at least ten times. The rearrangement links TRBV30 to TRBJ1-2, with a possible D match to TRBD1 (6 bases). V was pared by 3 bases and J by 6 bases, with 11 bases between. In germline, CDR1 is GTSNPN, CDR2 SVGIG (reference sequence). The CDR3 sequence is 12 residues long. For the CDR3, the DNA is TGTGCCTGGAGGACAGGACCTGATGGCTACACCTTC. It encodes CAWRTGPDGYTF.